The 22 T cell receptor beta chains below were found in one sample sequenced in a study of a mutant IDH1 vaccine in newly diagnosed glioma. No cognate antigen is known for these TCRs. Profiling relied on immunoSEQ multiplex PCR, and the TCRdb table lists in-frame clones only, not all of them. Of some 130,000 clones listed, around three quarters are singletons. Time point denoted: week 11, during vaccination. Topical imiquimod was applied with each vaccine dose, which held 300 ug of mutant IDH1 20-mer peptide. Specimen: PBMCs, collected from a glioma patient whose treatment included an IDH1 peptide vaccine. The receptors originated from a man aged 35-49 years with glioma.

This chain links TRBV5-1 with TRBJ2-2; D is perhaps TRBD1 (6 bases). Trimming stripped 5 bases from V and 5 bases from J, with 13 bases between. Germline V lookup: CDR1 SGHRS, CDR2 YFSETQ. The length of the CDR3 is 14 residues. CDR3 sequence reads: CASSLRGRTGELFF. CDR3 nucleotide sequence: TGCGCCAGCAGTCTCAGGGGAAGGACCGGGGAGCTGTTTTTT.

V and J are TRBV6-5 and TRBJ1-1; D not resolved. CDR1 and CDR2 from the germline V gene are MNHEY and SVGAGI. The CDR3 totals 14 residues. Trimming left V 2 bases short and J 4 bases short, with 11 bases between. The CDR3 DNA is TGTGCCAGCAGTTACACTTGGGAAAGCACTGAAGCTTTCTTT. Translating it yields CASSYTWESTEAFF.

The chain recombines TRBV7-2 with TRBJ2-3; D is unclear. Trimming pared 5 bases from V and 7 bases from J, leaving 10 bases between. This CDR3 is 12 amino acids long. The V gene's germline CDR1 is SGHTA and CDR2 FQGNSA. The CDR3 reads CASSLLGYTQYF. The CDR3 nucleotides read TGTGCCAGCAGCCTACTCGGGTATACGCAGTATTTT.

The V gene is TRBV21-1, the J gene TRBJ2-4; the table names TRBD2, a call not compared with the DNA. TRBV21-1 is recorded as a pseudogene. The CDR3 length is 19 residues. This CDR3 reads CASSKWTSGSLLAKNIQYF. In DNA, the CDR3 is TGTGCCAGCAGCAAATGGACTAGCGGGAGTTTACTAGCCAAAAACATTCAGTACTTC.

This chain connects TRBV4-1 to TRBJ2-2; D possibly corresponds to TRBD2 (5 bases). Trimming pared 4 bases from V and 7 bases from J, leaving 10 bases between. This CDR3 has 13 amino acids. CDR1 is MGHRA, CDR2 YSYEKL, per germline. The CDR3 coding sequence is TGCGCCAGCAGCCTTGGACTTGTCGGGGAGCTGTTTTTT. It is translated as CASSLGLVGELFF.

V and J are TRBV10-3 and TRBJ2-5; D remains ambiguous. Germline values: CDR1 ENHRY, CDR2 SYGVKD. With 8 bases removed from V and 3 bases from J, the gap between germline ends came to 19 bases. This CDR3 is built from 15 residues. The CDR3 nucleotides are TGTGCCATCCGTGGTGGAGCGCCTAGTAAAGAGACCCAGTACTTC. Translated, it gives CAIRGGAPSKETQYF.

This sequence joins TRBV20-1 and TRBJ1-4; TRBD1 is a possible D gene (6 bases). Per germline, CDR1 DFQATT and CDR2 SNEGSKA (reference sequence). The CDR3 loop spans 11 amino acids. V gave up 4 bases and J gave up 13 bases, with 13 bases separating them. DNA of the CDR3: TGCAGTGCTATCTGGGAACAGGGACTGTTTTTT. Translating it yields CSAIWEQGLFF.

This clone was detected only a few times. The chain joins TRBV5-4 to TRBJ2-2, with TRBD2 matching 7 bases. The CDR3 has 17 residues. Germline CDR1 is SGHNT and CDR2 is YYREEE (reference sequence). V was pared by 4 bases and J by 0 bases, with 9 bases of the junction left unmatched. CDR3 residues: CASSPAGLAANTGELFF. DNA of the CDR3: TGTGCCAGCAGCCCAGCGGGTCTAGCGGCGAACACCGGGGAGCTGTTTTTT.

The chain joins TRBV5-4 to TRBJ1-1; unclear D gene. Germline loops: CDR1 SGHNT, CDR2 YYREEE (reference sequence). The CDR3 length is 15 residues. Trimming pared 0 bases from V and 0 bases from J, leaving 9 bases between. DNA for the CDR3: TGTGCCAGCAGCTTGGGGACGGGGATGAACACTGAAGCTTTCTTT. Translated: CASSLGTGMNTEAFF.

For this clone: This CDR3 is also generated by other DNA sequences in the sample. The gene calls are TRBV29-1 and TRBJ1-1; tentative D call: TRBD1 (5 bases). Germline CDR1 SQVTM, CDR2 ANQGSEA. The germline V and J ends were trimmed by 0 bases and 1 base, with 15 bases remaining between them. There are 16 residues in the CDR3. The CDR3 DNA follows: TGCAGCGTTGAAGATCGCGAGGGGATTTCGAACACTGAAGCTTTCTTT. Its translation is CSVEDREGISNTEAFF.

The V call is TRBV10-2, the J call TRBJ2-1, with D possibly being TRBD2 (5 bases). Germline values: CDR1 WSHSY, CDR2 SAAADI. V was clipped by 6 bases and J by 9 bases, with 18 bases between them. The CDR3 extends over 14 amino acids. CDR3 sequence (DNA): TGCGCCAGCAGCTCTACTAGTAGGTCGGGTGAGCAGTTCTTC. Translated, it gives CASSSTSRSGEQFF.

This clone was found a few times. The chain combines TRBV11-3 with TRBJ1-1, with 8 bases fitting TRBD1. With V trimmed by 5 bases and J by 0 bases, 8 bases remained unmatched. The germline V gene has CDR1 SGHNT and CDR2 YENEEA. The CDR3 has 16 residues. The CDR3 loop is CASSRGQGEMNTEAFF. CDR3 DNA: TGTGCCAGCAGCCGAGGACAGGGAGAGATGAACACTGAAGCTTTCTTT.

V is TRBV19 and J is TRBJ1-5; TRBD1 matches at 9 bases. This CDR3 comprises 15 residues. With 7 bases clipped from V and 6 bases from J, the junction kept 10 bases outside the gene matches. CDR1 and CDR2 (germline): LNHDA, SQIVND (reference sequence). This CDR3 reads CASIPDRGDGQPQHF. The CDR3 DNA is TGTGCCAGTATTCCCGACAGGGGGGACGGTCAGCCCCAGCATTTT.

The genes are TRBV9 and TRBJ1-1; 10 bases are a match to TRBD1. The CDR3 runs to 14 residues. Germline trimming cut 3 bases from V and 8 bases from J; bases unmatched to any gene: 7. Germline V gene data show CDR1 as SGDLS and CDR2 as YYNGEE. The CDR3 DNA is TGTGCCAGCAGCGCTGACAGGGGGCGCAGGGAAGCTTTCTTT. Amino acid sequence: CASSADRGRREAFF.

The gene calls are TRBV4-3 and TRBJ1-2; D gene ambiguous. The V and J ends lost 0 bases and 5 bases respectively, with 13 bases between them. The CDR3 runs to 15 residues. Germline V gene sequence: CDR1 LGHNA, CDR2 YSLEER. The CDR3 bases are TGCGCCAGCAGCCAAGATCTGTTAAAGGCTTATGGCTACACCTTC. This sequence encodes CASSQDLLKAYGYTF.

The V call is TRBV25-1, the J call TRBJ1-6, with a possible D match to TRBD1 (5 bases). Trimming pared 1 base from V and 12 bases from J, leaving 13 bases between. The CDR3 sequence is 14 residues long. The germline V gene encodes CDR1 MGHDK and CDR2 SYGVNS. The DNA of the CDR3 is TGTGCCAGCAGTGAATTAGGGGTAATGAAACCCCTCCACTTT. Its translation: CASSELGVMKPLHF.

This chain joins TRBV5-4 and TRBJ2-2, with 13 bases identical to TRBD2. V lost 5 bases and J lost 6; bases outside the gene matches: 7. This CDR3 region has 16 residues. Germline V gives CDR1 SGHNT, CDR2 YYREEE (reference sequence). For the CDR3, the DNA is TGTGCCAGCAGTTACACTAGCGGGGGGGCCTCCGGGGAGCTGTTTTTT. This codes for CASSYTSGGASGELFF. Together with reference TRBV5-4 and TRBJ2-2, the CDR3 gives the full variable domain: ETGVTQSPTHLIKTRGQQVTLRCSSQSGHNTVSWYQQALGQGPQFIFQYYREEENGRGNFPPRFSGLQFPNYSSELNVNALELDDSALYLCASSYTSGGASGELFFGEGSRLTVL.

CDR3 nucleotide sequence: TGTGCCACCTCGGCTTTACGGCAGTATGGCTACACCTTC. This gives the protein CATSALRQYGYTF. This chain uses TRBV6-5 with TRBJ1-2; D gene uncertain. The V gene's germline CDR1 is MNHEY and CDR2 SVGAGI. V lost 10 bases and J lost 5, with 17 bases in between. This CDR3 has 13 amino acids.

This clone was recorded only once. The chain uses TRBV19 and TRBJ1-4; no clear D. The CDR3 sequence is 16 residues long. Germline lookup yields CDR1 LNHDA and CDR2 SQIVND (reference sequence). V lost 3 bases to trimming and J lost 3 bases, with 14 bases between them. The DNA for the CDR3 is TGTGCCAGTAGTATCGGGAGAAACGGAGCTAATGAAAAACTGTTTTTT. This translates into CASSIGRNGANEKLFF. The full variable domain, with the rest looked up from reference TRBV19 and TRBJ1-4, is DGGITQSPKYLFRKEGQNVTLSCEQNLNHDAMYWYRQDPGQGLRLIYYSQIVNDFQKGDIAEGYSVSREKKESFPLTVTSAQKNPTAFYLCASSIGRNGANEKLFFGSGTQLSVL.

The gene calls are TRBV6-6 and TRBJ1-3; D unclear. This CDR3 is built from 15 residues. Germline V CDR1 and CDR2: MNHNY, SVGAGI (reference sequence). The V and J ends lost 0 bases and 2 bases respectively, with 8 bases between them. CDR3 region: CASSYSTGTGNTIYF. DNA of the CDR3: TGTGCCAGCAGTTACTCGACCGGTACTGGAAACACCATATATTTT.

J is TRBJ2-7 and V is TRBV19; weak D call: TRBD2 (6 bases). Trimming removed 5 bases from V and 0 bases from J, with 14 bases in between. Germline CDR1 reads LNHDA; CDR2 reads SQIVND (reference sequence). The CDR3 runs 15 residues. CDR3 nucleotides: TGTGCCAGTAGTCCCTTGGCTAGCGTCTCCTACGAGCAGTACTTC. Protein product: CASSPLASVSYEQYF.

V and J are TRBV25-1 and TRBJ1-4, with D hard to call. Germline assignment: CDR1 MGHDK and CDR2 SYGVNS. This CDR3 comprises 14 residues. V lost 0 bases and J 7 bases, leaving 9 bases between the germline ends. This CDR3 is CASSEYGHSEKLFF. In DNA, the CDR3 is TGTGCCAGCAGTGAATATGGTCACAGTGAAAAACTGTTTTTT. Filled out from reference TRBV25-1 and TRBJ1-4, the complete variable domain reads EADIYQTPRYLVIGTGKKITLECSQTMGHDKMYWYQQDPGMELHLIHYSYGVNSTEKGDLSSESTVSRIRTEHFPLTLESARPSHTSQYLCASSEYGHSEKLFFGSGTQLSVL.